This TCR beta chain was identified during a study of human T cells and chemical hapten exposure. The ends were cut back, 3 bases at V and 1 base at J, with 22 bases in the middle. Germline CDR1 reads LNHDA; CDR2 reads SQIVND (reference sequence). The CDR3 runs 19 residues. Each CDR3 protein is one row after TCRdb ran MiXCR on the RACE reads. The sample includes approximately 74,000 distinct CDR3 sequences, 30% to 35% seen only once; the top ten take roughly 10%. The sample's time point: patch test 1, 2 weeks after DPC sensitization. The treatment: therapeutic diphenylcyclopropenone sensitization with weekly scalp DPC. Prior to each patch test being applied, blood was drawn.

Here the sequenced sample was whole blood, taken in connection with sensitization to the hapten diphenylcyclopropenone (DPC). V is TRBV19 and J is TRBJ1-5; D possibly corresponds to TRBD1 (6 bases). This receptor was taken from a man aged 35 to 55 with alopecia areata. Some clones in this sample may be carry-over from other donors' samples. The CDR3 nucleotides read TGTGCCAGTAGTATGCGCGGGATGGACAGCGGTACCAGCAATCAGCCCCAGCATTTT. It yields the protein CASSMRGMDSGTSNQPQHF.